Below, 10 T cell receptor beta chains from the same sample are listed, as sequenced in a study of CD8 T cells in ankylosing spondylitis. Their target antigens are unknown. Regarding the study as a whole: Roughly eight highly homologous variants made up a TCR beta motif that seemed to typify ankylosing spondylitis blood.

TCRdb ran MiXCR on the 5' RACE reads and lists one entry per CDR3 protein. The table has approximately 400,000 distinct CDR3 sequences, roughly a sixth seen once. The source material was blood, either unsorted or a sorted T cell fraction (not recorded which). The receptors were gathered from a male donor with ankylosing spondylitis.

The J gene is TRBJ2-3, the V gene TRBV2; D not resolved. There are 9 residues in the CDR3. In germline, CDR1 is SNHLY, CDR2 FYNNEI. Deletions cut 7 bases from V and 7 bases from J, with 3 bases between. CDR3 DNA sequence: TGTGCCAGCACTAATACGCAGTATTTT. Encoded protein: CASTNTQYF.

The gene calls are TRBV7-2 and TRBJ1-2, with 9 bases identical to TRBD1. The CDR3 totals 15 residues. V was clipped by 5 bases and J by 7 bases; unmatched bases: 11. From germline, CDR1 is SGHTA and CDR2 FQGNSA. The CDR3, as DNA: TGTGCCAGCAGCGGGGCACAGGGGGCGCTGAGTGGCTACACCTTC. It translates to CASSGAQGALSGYTF.

This chain joins TRBV12-3 or TRBV12-4 and TRBJ2-3; 10 nucleotides line up with TRBD2. This CDR3 contains 16 residues. After removal of 2 bases from V and 4 bases from J, the junction contained 6 bases not matched to a gene. CDR3 nucleotide sequence: TGTGCCAGCAGTTTAAGCGGGGGGGCAAGTCCAGATACGCAGTATTTT. Protein: CASSLSGGASPDTQYF.

This clonotype was seen a single time. J is TRBJ2-7 and V is TRBV27; TRBD2 matches at 12 bases. This CDR3 region has 14 residues. Losses at the gene ends were 6 bases for V and 6 bases for J; bases not matched to a gene: 6. Germline assignment: CDR1 MNHEY and CDR2 SMNVEV (reference sequence). The CDR3 loop reads CASRTSGRGLEQYF. CDR3 nucleotides: TGTGCCAGCAGGACTAGCGGGAGAGGGCTCGAGCAGTACTTC.

This sequence joins TRBV24-1 and TRBJ2-7, with 8 bases identical to TRBD2. The CDR3 has 14 amino acids. Germline V gene sequence: CDR1 KGHDR, CDR2 SFDVKD. V was clipped by 2 bases and J by 3 bases; unmatched bases: 2. Here the CDR3 DNA reads TGTGCCACCAGTGATTCCGGGACTAGCTACGAGCAGTACTTC. It yields the protein CATSDSGTSYEQYF.

This clonotype was picked up a small number of times. The rearrangement uses TRBV20-1 and TRBJ2-7, with 7 bases that match TRBD2. CDR1 is DFQATT, CDR2 SNEGSKA, per germline (reference sequence). This CDR3 region has 13 residues. Trimming at V came to 6 bases and at J to 2 bases, leaving 7 bases not matched to a gene. CDR3 residues: CSAPPGGTYEQYF. DNA for the CDR3: TGCAGTGCACCCCCGGGGGGTACCTACGAGCAGTACTTC.

This clonotype was observed a few times. The chain carries TRBV29-1 and TRBJ2-5; D is possibly TRBD1 (6 bases). V was cut by 6 bases and J by 2 bases, with 10 bases left in between. The CDR3 runs to 12 residues. Per germline, CDR1 SQVTM and CDR2 ANQGSEA. CDR3 loop: CSVMTGQETQYF. The CDR3 coding sequence is TGCAGCGTAATGACAGGACAAGAGACCCAGTACTTC.

This clonotype was recorded a few times. This chain connects TRBV5-5 to TRBJ2-7; weak D call: TRBD1 (5 bases). Trimming left V 0 bases short and J 2 bases short, with 9 bases between. The CDR3 is 14 residues long. Germline CDR1 is SGHKS and CDR2 is YYEKEE (reference sequence). The chain's CDR3 is CASSLVVRAYEQYF. In DNA, the CDR3 is TGTGCCAGCAGCTTGGTGGTCAGGGCCTACGAGCAGTACTTC.

V usage is TRBV20-1 and J usage is TRBJ1-5; 9 nucleotides match TRBD1. CDR1 is DFQATT and CDR2 is SNEGSKA in the germline V gene (reference sequence). Trimming took 3 bases from V and 11 from J; bases not matched to a gene: 5. The CDR3 is 12 amino acids. The CDR3 here is CSARADRGAQHF. Here the CDR3 DNA reads TGCAGTGCTAGGGCCGACAGGGGGGCCCAGCATTTT.

The chain combines TRBV10-3 with TRBJ2-3, with D uncertain. V lost 1 base to trimming and J lost 2 bases, with 10 bases between them. Germline-derived CDR1 and CDR2 are ENHRY and SYGVKD. CDR3 length: 15 residues. The DNA of the CDR3 is TGTGCCATCAGTGAGTTAAGCGCTTCCACAGATACGCAGTATTTT. Its protein is CAISELSASTDTQYF.